These 10 T cell receptor beta chains share one sample of origin, sequenced in a study of cytomegalovirus exposure and HLA in healthy donors. The method was immunoSEQ multiplex PCR; TCRdb's version includes in-frame clones alone and lacks a portion of them. The sample includes about 280,000 clones, approximately 90% of them seen just once. Sequences were obtained from PBMCs. Receptors originate from a woman under 30 in good health and CMV-seronegative.

This clone has just a few counts. The V and J genes are TRBV2 and TRBJ1-5; D might be TRBD1 (5 bases). With 5 bases removed from V and 6 bases from J, the gap between germline ends came to 14 bases. The CDR3 covers 14 residues. CDR1 SNHLY and CDR2 FYNNEI come from the germline V gene. CDR3 in amino acids: CASSPSGRGQPQHF. The CDR3 bases are TGTGCCAGCAGTCCAAGTGGGAGGGGTCAGCCCCAGCATTTT.

The chain is built from TRBV28 and TRBJ2-7; 7 nucleotides agree with TRBD2. Trimming cost V 2 bases and J 4 bases; bases outside gene matches: 5. Germline CDR1 is MDHEN and CDR2 is SYDVKM. The CDR3 is made up of 14 amino acids. The CDR3 DNA follows: TGTGCCAGCAGTTTAGGGACTATACCTTACGAGCAGTACTTC. Its translation is CASSLGTIPYEQYF.

The rearrangement links TRBV30 to TRBJ2-7; D perhaps matches TRBD1 (6 bases). CDR1 and CDR2 (germline): GTSNPN, SVGIG (reference sequence). CDR3 size: 13 residues. With 4 bases removed from V and 3 bases from J, the gap between germline ends came to 13 bases. CDR3 loop: CAWTPTGIYEQYF. CDR3 coding DNA: TGTGCCTGGACCCCCACAGGGATCTACGAGCAGTACTTC.

The rearrangement uses TRBV7-9 and TRBJ2-1; 8 nucleotides agree with TRBD2. The CDR3 runs 15 residues. Looked up from germline, CDR1 is SEHNR and CDR2 is FQNEAQ (reference sequence). V lost 5 bases to trimming and J lost 6 bases; unmatched junction nucleotides: 9. In DNA form, the CDR3 reads TGTGCCAGCAGCCTCGGGGGGGCGGGAGCCAATGAGCAGTTCTTC. Translation: CASSLGGAGANEQFF.

This chain connects TRBV12-5 to TRBJ1-2; 10 bases fit TRBD1. V shed 4 bases, J shed 4 bases, and the junction held 6 bases outside the gene matches. Germline CDR1 reads LGHNT; CDR2 reads FRNRAP. This CDR3 has 15 amino acids. The CDR3 DNA is TGTGCTAGTGGTTCACCGGGACAGGGGTTCTATGGCTACACCTTC. Protein product: CASGSPGQGFYGYTF. Full variable domain (missing parts from reference TRBV12-5 and TRBJ1-2): DARVTQTPRHKVTEMGQEVTMRCQPILGHNTVFWYRQTMMQGLELLAYFRNRAPLDDSGMPKDRFSAEMPDATLATLKIQPSEPRDSAVYFCASGSPGQGFYGYTFGSGTRLTVV.

The CDR3 sequence: CASRKGPSGANVLTF. The CDR3 DNA sequence: TGTGCCAGCAGGAAGGGGCCCTCTGGGGCCAACGTCCTGACTTTC. The chain employs TRBV7-9 and TRBJ2-6; D possibly corresponds to TRBD1 (5 bases). V was trimmed by 6 bases and J by 0 bases, leaving 9 bases between them. Germline CDR1 reads SEHNR; CDR2 reads FQNEAQ (reference sequence). The CDR3 covers 15 residues. The whole variable domain, filled in from reference TRBV7-9 and TRBJ2-6, reads DTGVSQNPRHKITKRGQNVTFRCDPISEHNRLYWYRQTLGQGPEFLTYFQNEAQLEKSRLLSDRFSAERPKGSFSTLEIQRTEQGDSAMYLCASRKGPSGANVLTFGAGSRLTVL.

This rearrangement joins TRBV9 to TRBJ2-1; 11 nucleotides agree with TRBD2. Germline V lookup: CDR1 SGDLS, CDR2 YYNGEE. This CDR3 has 17 residues. V was pared by 4 bases and J by 5 bases, with 11 bases of the junction left unmatched. Here the CDR3 reads CASSPSAGTSGNNEQFF. The CDR3 DNA sequence: TGTGCCAGCAGCCCTTCGGCCGGGACTAGCGGAAACAATGAGCAGTTCTTC.

This rearrangement joins TRBV29-1 to TRBJ2-1, with D possibly matching TRBD2 (5 bases). Between the trimmed V and J ends, which lost 4 bases and 6 bases, there was a span of 13 bases. Per germline, CDR1 SQVTM and CDR2 ANQGSEA. The length of the CDR3 is 13 residues. Here the CDR3 DNA reads TGCAGCGTTGTCGGGGTGGGAAGCAATGAGCAGTTCTTC. It translates to CSVVGVGSNEQFF.

V usage is TRBV5-1 and J usage is TRBJ2-2; D not resolved. Deletions cut 4 bases from V and 1 base from J, with 8 bases between. The CDR3 length is 14 residues. From germline, CDR1 is SGHRS and CDR2 YFSETQ. CDR3 in DNA: TGCGCCAGCAGCCCAACAAAGAACACCGGGGAGCTGTTTTTT. Amino acid sequence: CASSPTKNTGELFF.

This chain uses TRBV5-8 with TRBJ2-6; 9 positions match TRBD1. The germline CDR1 and CDR2 sequences are SGHTS and YDEGEE. The CDR3 runs to 16 residues. V lost 4 bases to trimming and J lost 1 base; unmatched junction nucleotides: 3. CDR3 nucleotide sequence: TGTGCCAGCAGCCGTGACAGGGGGTCTGGGGCCAACGTCCTGACTTTC. Amino acids: CASSRDRGSGANVLTF.